This T cell receptor beta chain was profiled in a study of shared clonotypes between healthy human individuals (dated by TCRdb to between 2020 and 2021). Study-level background: A couple of women and a few men aged 18 to 49 years were included in the cohort. To estimate repertoire size and how much clonotypes are shared between individuals, the study performed deep sequencing of blood TCR repertoires from a few healthy adults. Each donor's leukapheresis produced roughly between roughly 0.9 and 8.9 billion PBMCs. To increase sequencing depth and limit assay-specific biases, TCR repertoire library preparation and sequencing were carried out by different laboratories using diverse techniques. For each donor, CD4 naive and CD4 memory were each run on three plates, CD8 naive on two plates, and CD8 memory on one plate.

Donors were healthy HIV-negative adults with no recently reported acute infections or vaccinations. All donors were Caucasian adults living in Nashville, Tennessee, USA. CD4+ T cells were enriched through magnetic negative selection, after which naive cells were positively selected on CD45RA and the remaining negative fraction served as the memory subset. After blood collection by leukapheresis, PBMCs were isolated using Ficoll-Histopaque density gradient centrifugation and then cryopreserved in the vapor phase of liquid nitrogen. Purity and quantity of every magnetically sorted T cell population were checked by analytical flow cytometry. Genomic DNA was isolated from each sorted fraction and quantified by UV absorbance on a Nanodrop 2000c. A note on this clone: The antigen it binds to is not known. No clone much larger than this one lies a single base away; base qualities are absent. Other DNA sequences from this sample encode an identical CDR3 as well.

TCR CDR3 regions were amplified from genomic DNA by multiplex PCR using the deep immunoSEQ assay. Extracted genomic DNA from each cell subset was distributed evenly across all wells of several immunoSEQ 96-well plates, and each plate was treated as a replicate. For sorted subsets, approximately 0.2 ug of genomic DNA, equivalent to some 33,000 T cell genomes, went into each replicate PCR. The purified libraries were quantified using a Qubit 3.0 fluorometer, sized with a Bioanalyzer 2100, and then quantified again using the KAPA Library Quantification kit. Every immunoSEQ 96-well plate was sequenced on a dedicated single-read 150-cycle Illumina NextSeq 550 flow cell. The published analysis was carried out like this. Because the immunoSEQ output included only junctional sequences and no quality scores, the filtering could not be the same as the filtering used for full-length reads. Sequences were annotated with PyIR, a Python wrapper for IgBLAST v1.9, and V/J genes and CDR3 were assigned using IMGT germline references. Reads were filtered out if the reads had weak V/J assignments (E-value above 1e-6), no CDR3, stop codons, out-of-frame junctions, or ambiguous translated residues. V3J clonotypes were defined as sequences sharing the same inferred V gene, J gene, and CDR3 amino acid sequence. Percentage overlap between repertoires was computed as shared unique clonotypes divided by the size of the smaller repertoire. RTK rarefaction, the Chao1 estimator, and Recon v2.1 estimates of unobserved clonotypes were used to assess repertoire richness. OLGA was used to compute generation probabilities for all TCRbeta clonotypes that the gDNA method yielded from a handful of donors. TCRdb obtained this table from immuneACCESS and retained in-frame rearrangements with V and J assigned. These tables miss some clones; where compared with another copy, unresolved V genes account for less than half of the shortfall, and the remainder is unexplained. V and J calls and clone size are copied from that table; D and trimming were computed from the DNA. This sample lists a few million clones; 90% to 97% were detected once. The ten largest clones add up to 0.1% to 0.15% of the sample.

Based on the germline V gene, the CDR1 and CDR2 sequences are KGHSH and LQKENI. Counted from cysteine to phenylalanine, this CDR3 has 14 amino acids. The kept DNA is CDR3 alone, 42 bases in frame from the first base. V has 3 bases trimmed and J has 3 bases trimmed; junction bases matching no gene number 2. Results and caveats for the whole study, not just this receptor: Even with the large sequencing depth, rarefaction of the sorted-subset datasets indicated that sequencing was incomplete. Larger estimated clonotype richness was generally found for naive subsets than for memory subsets. Compared with non-shared clonotypes, the clonotypes found in all four sorted-subset donors had higher generation probabilities. Sampling was restricted to blood, and TCR repertoires in tissues likely differ from the TCR repertoires found in blood. Based on pairwise subsampling, the degree of clonotype sharing among donors was expected to be affected by sequencing depth. The small number of donors limited the genetic and exposure-history diversity represented. When several donors were compared, the shared fraction of clonotypes was about 5.5% for naive CD4, roughly 3.4% for naive CD8, about 2.5% for memory CD4, and 0.4% for memory CD8.

Recombination joined TRBV18 with TRBJ2-3, with 8 bases in between that match TRBD2. Material: naive CD4+ T cells sorted from blood. According to the study, the label for this sample's cell subset or site signals: CD45RA+ positively selected. The sequence was obtained from a man aged 18 to 29 in good health. The CDR3 amino acid sequence is: CASSPIAGTDTQYF. Here is the DNA: TGTGCCAGCTCACCCATAGCGGGGACAGATACGCAGTATTTT.